This T cell receptor beta chain comes out of a study of shared clonotypes between healthy human individuals. Turning to the study itself: Each donor's CD4 naive and CD4 memory cells filled three plates apiece, CD8 naive two, and CD8 memory one.

Using about 0.2 ug DNA, some 30,000 T cell genomes, the sorted-subset replicate PCRs were run. Assay used: immunoSEQ multiplex PCR; TCRdb lists only in-frame clones, some missing. Among fewer than 850,000 clones, 90% were seen once, and the ten largest hold 34%. The V segment lost 0 bases and the J segment 3 bases; nucleotides outside the gene matches: 8. Germline V CDR1 and CDR2: MNHEY, SVGAGI. The CDR3 contains 16 residues. The chain carries TRBV6-5 and TRBJ2-7; 7 bases map to TRBD1. Sequences were obtained from memory CD8+ T cells from PBMCs. Sample subset: CD45RO+ cells pooled with CCR7-negative TemRA cells. The source of this sequence is a man aged 18 to 35 in good health. Some clones in this sample may be carry-over from other donors' samples. The CDR3 DNA reads TGTGCCAGCAGTTACTCAGGGGGCGAGAAGGTCTACGAGCAGTACTTC. This sequence encodes CASSYSGGEKVYEQYF.